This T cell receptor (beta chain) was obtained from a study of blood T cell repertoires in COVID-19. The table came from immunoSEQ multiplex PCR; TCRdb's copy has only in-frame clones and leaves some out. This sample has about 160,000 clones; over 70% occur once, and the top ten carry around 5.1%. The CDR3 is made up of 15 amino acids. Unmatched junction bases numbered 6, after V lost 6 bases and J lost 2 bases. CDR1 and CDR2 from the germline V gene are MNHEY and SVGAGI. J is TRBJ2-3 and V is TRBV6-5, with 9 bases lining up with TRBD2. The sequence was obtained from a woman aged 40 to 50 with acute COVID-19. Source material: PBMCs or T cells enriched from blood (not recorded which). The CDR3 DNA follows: TGTGCCAGCAGGCTAGCGGGACTCATCACAGATACGCAGTATTTT. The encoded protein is CASRLAGLITDTQYF.